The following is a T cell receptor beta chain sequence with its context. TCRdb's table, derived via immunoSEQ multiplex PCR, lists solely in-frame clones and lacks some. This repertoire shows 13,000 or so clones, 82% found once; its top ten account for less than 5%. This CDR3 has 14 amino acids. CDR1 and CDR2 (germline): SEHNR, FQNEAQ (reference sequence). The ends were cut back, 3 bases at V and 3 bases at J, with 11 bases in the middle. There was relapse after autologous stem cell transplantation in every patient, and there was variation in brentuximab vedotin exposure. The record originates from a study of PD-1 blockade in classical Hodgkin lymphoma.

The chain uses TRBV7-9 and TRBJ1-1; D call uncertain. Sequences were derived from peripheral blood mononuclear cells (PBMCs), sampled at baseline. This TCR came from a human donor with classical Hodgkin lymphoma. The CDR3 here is CASSFDPRDTEAFF. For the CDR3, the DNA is TGTGCCAGCAGCTTCGACCCCCGGGACACTGAAGCTTTCTTT.